This T cell receptor (beta chain) came from a study of CDR3 diversity in severe acne. As for this clonotype: A much larger clone sits a single nucleotide away, making a read error possible.

This CDR3 region has 23 residues. The germline V gene encodes CDR1 SGHTA and CDR2 FQGTGA. In TCRdb, the PCR reads were re-called with MiXCR into one record per CDR3 protein. The data show around 100,000 distinct CDR3 sequences, under 60% seen once. V and J are TRBV7-3 and TRBJ2-1, with TRBD2 matching 12 bases. The sequence was collected from a male donor with acne. Sequences were obtained from blood. The CDR3 loop reads CASSSPGASGRAEYGGSYSEQFF. CDR3 sequence (DNA): TGTGCCAGCAGCTCCCCCGGGGCTAGCGGGAGGGCCGAGTATGGTGGCTCCTACAGTGAGCAGTTCTTC.